Following are 27 T cell receptor beta chains from one sample sequenced in a study of blood T cell repertoires in COVID-19. Assay: immunoSEQ multiplex PCR; the TCRdb copy retains only in-frame clones and omits some. Here the sample spans about 59,000 clones, more than 60% being singletons. Sequences were obtained from peripheral blood. The receptor source for this set is a woman in her sixties or seventies with acute or convalescent COVID-19.

This clone has only a few counts. The chain combines TRBV7-9 with TRBJ1-3, with TRBD1 matching over 8 bases. This CDR3 region has 14 residues. Germline assignment: CDR1 SEHNR and CDR2 FQNEAQ (reference sequence). J gave up 4 bases and V 4 bases, and 3 bases lay outside the gene matches. CDR3 sequence: CASSWDRLGNTIYF. The CDR3 nucleotides are TGTGCCAGCAGCTGGGACAGGTTGGGAAACACCATATATTTT.

This clone showed up just a few times. V gene TRBV19 combines with J gene TRBJ1-5; no definite D call. Trimming took 5 bases from V and 3 from J, leaving 11 bases between them. The CDR3 contains 14 residues. CDR1 is LNHDA and CDR2 is SQIVND in the germline V gene (reference sequence). The DNA for the CDR3 is TGTGCCAGTAGTCCCCGCGGATACAATCAGCCCCAGCATTTT. Amino acid sequence: CASSPRGYNQPQHF.

CDR3 amino acids: CASSLGGPDTQYF. The CDR3 nucleotides read TGCGCCAGCAGCCTCGGAGGACCAGATACGCAGTATTTT. This chain connects TRBV10-2 to TRBJ2-3; a weak D match, TRBD2 (5 bases). The CDR3 sequence is 13 residues long. CDR1 and CDR2 (germline): WSHSY, SAAADI. Trimming removed 6 bases from V and 4 bases from J, with 11 bases in between.

J is TRBJ2-3 and V is TRBV30; 7 bases are a match to TRBD1. In germline, CDR1 is GTSNPN, CDR2 SVGIG (reference sequence). This CDR3 is 17 amino acids long. J was trimmed by 2 bases and V by 1 base; bases with no gene match: 12. CDR3 nucleotide sequence: TGTGCCTGGAGTGGCTCGCGGACAGGATTTATCACAGATACGCAGTATTTT. Encoded protein: CAWSGSRTGFITDTQYF.

This chain connects TRBV5-4 to TRBJ1-2, with D possibly matching TRBD1 (6 bases). Between the trimmed V and J ends, which lost 7 bases and 0 bases, there was a span of 16 bases. Germline values: CDR1 SGHNT, CDR2 YYREEE (reference sequence). This CDR3 contains 15 residues. The CDR3 loop is CASRGAGAPNYGYTF. The CDR3 region has the DNA TGTGCCAGCCGAGGGGCAGGGGCGCCTAACTATGGCTACACCTTC.

For the CDR3, the DNA is TGTGCCAGCAGTGAGTCTCTAGGACAGATGGGTGAGCAGTTCTTC. It translates to CASSESLGQMGEQFF. The chain is built from TRBV6-4 and TRBJ2-1, with D perhaps matching TRBD1 (6 bases). The CDR3 extends over 15 amino acids. V was shortened by 3 bases and J by 9 bases, with 18 bases between the two germline ends. Germline V gives CDR1 MRHNA, CDR2 SNTAGT.

The chain uses TRBV19 and TRBJ2-7; 7 positions match TRBD1. Trimming removed 3 bases from V and 4 bases from J; junction bases left unmatched: 3. The CDR3 contains 13 residues. Per the germline V gene, CDR1 is LNHDA and CDR2 is SQIVND (reference sequence). This CDR3 reads CASSITTGYEQYV. The CDR3 DNA is TGTGCCAGTAGTATTACGACAGGGTACGAGCAGTACGTC.

This clone was seen a handful of times. The chain links TRBV5-1 to TRBJ1-2; D not certain. V gave up 4 bases and J gave up 4 bases, with 17 bases separating them. CDR1 is SGHRS, CDR2 YFSETQ, per germline. This CDR3 region has 15 residues. This CDR3 reads CASSPEPGALYGYTF. In nucleotides, the CDR3 is TGCGCCAGCAGCCCAGAACCGGGAGCCCTCTATGGCTACACCTTC.

This clone showed up just a few times. The rearrangement joins TRBV19 to TRBJ2-1; 11 nucleotides line up with TRBD1. The germline V gene has CDR1 LNHDA and CDR2 SQIVND (reference sequence). V lost 7 bases to trimming and J lost 6 bases; unmatched junction nucleotides: 8. This CDR3 spans 15 amino acids. The CDR3 sequence is CASTDNGQGANEQFF. The CDR3 DNA is TGTGCCAGTACCGACAACGGACAGGGGGCCAATGAGCAGTTCTTC.

The chain has TRBV19 and TRBJ1-2; D unresolved. CDR3 length: 15 amino acids. From germline, CDR1 is LNHDA and CDR2 SQIVND (reference sequence). The V end was cut by 4 bases, the J end by 0 bases, with 12 bases between. CDR3 protein: CASSTGRKANYGYTF. CDR3 DNA sequence: TGTGCCAGTAGTACGGGGAGGAAAGCTAACTATGGCTACACCTTC.

The genes are TRBV27 and TRBJ1-2, with TRBD1 as a possible D gene (6 bases). The CDR3 runs 13 residues. Germline CDR1 reads MNHEY; CDR2 reads SMNVEV (reference sequence). Trimming pared 6 bases from V and 4 bases from J, leaving 12 bases between. CDR3 in amino acids: CASSQTGAYGYTF. The CDR3 DNA follows: TGTGCCAGCAGCCAGACAGGCGCCTATGGCTACACCTTC.

The chain is built from TRBV18 and TRBJ1-6; 8 nucleotides line up with TRBD1. The V segment lost 2 bases and the J segment 2 bases; nucleotides outside the gene matches: 5. Germline assignment: CDR1 KGHSH and CDR2 LQKENI. The CDR3 extends over 17 amino acids. The CDR3 reads CASSPLGQVTYNSPLHF. The CDR3 DNA is TGTGCCAGCTCACCATTGGGACAGGTTACCTATAATTCACCCCTCCACTTT.

V gene TRBV3-1 (or the pseudogene TRBV3-2) combines with J gene TRBJ1-6; TRBD1 might be the D (6 bases). CDR3 length: 14 residues. Trimming took 4 bases from V and 7 from J, leaving 11 bases between them. Germline-derived CDR1 and CDR2 are LGHDT and YNNKEL (reference sequence). DNA for the CDR3: TGTGCCAGCAGCCCCCAGGGGAACAATTCACCCCTCCACTTT. It codes for CASSPQGNNSPLHF.

About this clone itself: The sample carries other DNA sequences with the same CDR3. This chain joins TRBV5-1 and TRBJ1-2, with 7 bases matching TRBD1. Germline assignment: CDR1 SGHRS and CDR2 YFSETQ. J was trimmed by 8 bases and V by 0 bases; bases with no gene match: 7. The CDR3 has 14 residues. The CDR3 nucleotides read TGCGCCAGCAGCTTGGGACAGGGAGGTTACGGCTACACCTTC. The encoded protein is CASSLGQGGYGYTF.

The table lists this clone with a few counts. The chain employs TRBV7-3 and TRBJ1-2; 9 nucleotides line up with TRBD1. V trimming: 7 bases; J trimming: 5 bases; junction bases outside the gene matches: 14. CDR3 length: 16 amino acids. Germline-derived CDR1 and CDR2 are SGHTA and FQGTGA. The CDR3 DNA is TGTGCCAGCATCCCACGCCCCGGGACAGGGTATTATGGCTACACCTTC. Encoded protein: CASIPRPGTGYYGYTF.

V usage is TRBV23-1 and J usage is TRBJ2-2; 10 bases are shared with TRBD1. TRBV23-1 is an ORF, and what it does is uncertain. The V and J ends lost 3 bases and 6 bases, in that order; junction bases with no gene match: 10. This CDR3 has 17 residues. CDR3 DNA sequence: TGCGCCAGCAGTCAGTTCGCCGGGACAGGGGTATCCGGGGAGCTGTTTTTT. Its translation: CASSQFAGTGVSGELFF.

V usage is TRBV5-1 and J usage is TRBJ1-2, with 10 bases that match TRBD1. In germline, CDR1 is SGHRS, CDR2 YFSETQ. CDR3 length equals 15 residues. V trimming: 0 bases; J trimming: 4 bases; junction bases outside the gene matches: 3. The CDR3, as DNA: TGCGCCAGCAGCTTGGTCGGGACAGGGGCCTATGGCTACACCTTC. Protein sequence: CASSLVGTGAYGYTF.

The CDR3 protein is CASSGRTLYNEQFF. CDR3 nucleotides: TGCGCCAGCAGTGGCAGGACACTTTACAATGAGCAGTTCTTC. The gene calls are TRBV10-2 and TRBJ2-1; D perhaps matches TRBD1 (5 bases). The V end was cut by 4 bases, the J end by 4 bases, with 11 bases between. From germline, CDR1 is WSHSY and CDR2 SAAADI. This CDR3 has 14 residues.

The rearrangement uses TRBV6-5 and TRBJ1-6; tentatively, D is TRBD1 (6 bases). Per germline, CDR1 MNHEY and CDR2 SVGAGI. V was trimmed by 6 bases and J by 8 bases, leaving 17 bases between them. CDR3 size: 15 residues. The CDR3 nucleotides read TGTGCCAGCAGCACAGGGAATACGCAAGATTCACCCCTCCACTTT. This gives the protein CASSTGNTQDSPLHF.

The chain joins TRBV4-1 to TRBJ1-5, with D possibly TRBD1 on 6 matching bases. V was shortened by 4 bases and J by 4 bases, with 17 bases between the two germline ends. Germline V gives CDR1 MGHRA, CDR2 YSYEKL. CDR3 size: 16 residues. CDR3 sequence: CASSRGGPSLNQPQHF. CDR3 DNA sequence: TGCGCCAGCAGCCGGGGGGGGCCCTCACTTAATCAGCCCCAGCATTTT.

The table lists this clone with a count of one. The CDR3: CASSSVINEQFF. CDR3 DNA: TGTGCCAGCAGTTCCGTAATCAATGAGCAGTTCTTC. The chain carries TRBV6-5 and TRBJ2-1; D gene ambiguous. The CDR3 runs to 12 residues. CDR1 is MNHEY, CDR2 SVGAGI, per germline. Trimming cost V 4 bases and J 6 bases, with 7 bases left between them.

The chain joins TRBV5-1 to TRBJ2-3; 7 bases map to TRBD1. The V gene end was trimmed by 4 bases and the J gene end by 0 bases; junction bases not matched to a gene: 8. Germline V gives CDR1 SGHRS, CDR2 YFSETQ. CDR3 length: 16 residues. CDR3 amino acids: CASSGGQHPSTDTQYF. The CDR3 DNA follows: TGCGCCAGCAGCGGGGGACAGCACCCTAGCACAGATACGCAGTATTTT.

This chain links TRBV14 with TRBJ2-5; the D gene is possibly TRBD2 (6 bases). CDR1 and CDR2 (germline): SGHDN, FVKESK. This CDR3 has 19 residues. Trimming cost V 0 bases and J 0 bases, with 20 bases left between them. This chain's CDR3 is CASSQDPPEGLRYQETQYF. Here the CDR3 DNA reads TGTGCCAGCAGCCAAGATCCCCCTGAAGGACTAAGGTACCAAGAGACCCAGTACTTC.

The chain links TRBV3-1 (or the pseudogene TRBV3-2) to TRBJ1-1; D not resolved. Germline V gene lookup returns CDR1 LGHDT and CDR2 YNNKEL (reference sequence). The CDR3 loop spans 12 amino acids. V lost 1 base and J lost 8, with 8 bases in between. CDR3 DNA: TGTGCCAGCAGCCAAGTGAAGACAGAAGCTTTCTTT. Encoded protein: CASSQVKTEAFF.

The chain links TRBV7-3 to TRBJ1-1; no clear D. Germline loops: CDR1 SGHTA, CDR2 FQGTGA. V shed 1 base and J shed 4 bases, with 19 bases lying between them. CDR3 length: 17 amino acids. Here the CDR3 DNA reads TGTGCCAGCAGCTTAAGGGGAAGCGGCCTTGGGAGCACTGAAGCTTTCTTT. It encodes CASSLRGSGLGSTEAFF.

This chain joins TRBV3-1 (or the pseudogene TRBV3-2) and TRBJ1-1; D is perhaps TRBD1 (6 bases). This CDR3 contains 16 residues. Trimming removed 2 bases from V and 4 bases from J, with 17 bases in between. Germline CDR1 reads LGHDT; CDR2 reads YNNKEL (reference sequence). CDR3 in amino acids: CASSQTRGMSVTEAFF. Here the CDR3 DNA reads TGTGCCAGCAGCCAAACGAGGGGGATGTCGGTCACTGAAGCTTTCTTT.

The chain joins TRBV5-1 to TRBJ1-3, with D hard to call. The CDR3 runs to 16 residues. V was clipped by 2 bases and J by 4 bases, with 16 bases between them. Per germline, CDR1 SGHRS and CDR2 YFSETQ. The DNA of the CDR3 is TGCGCCAGCAGCTTTTTTACGAGGGCAGAAGGAAACACCATATATTTT. Protein product: CASSFFTRAEGNTIYF.